Listed below are T cell receptor beta chains from one sample, sequenced in a study of blood T cells in healthy people across ages. MiXCR, applied by TCRdb to the 5' RACE reads, yields one record per CDR3 protein. Of approximately 1,100,000 distinct CDR3 sequences listed, 35% to 55% are singletons. Input material: blood. All receptors come from a woman in her sixties or seventies in good health. Each CDR3 is given with its conserved first and last residue. D genes are given only for firm matches.

V gene: TRBV4-3
J gene: TRBJ1-6
D gene: TRBD1
CDR3 protein: CASSQAQGAPLHF

V gene: TRBV6-2/TRBV6-3
J gene: TRBJ2-7
D gene: NA
CDR3 protein: CASSYPEYEQYF

V gene: TRBV20-1
J gene: TRBJ2-7
D gene: TRBD1
CDR3 protein: CSARKPGQGLYEQYF

V gene: TRBV5-1
J gene: TRBJ2-5
D gene: NA
CDR3 protein: CASSSHEGQYF

V gene: TRBV20-1
J gene: TRBJ2-7
D gene: NA
CDR3 protein: CSALVNTYEQYF

V gene: TRBV9
J gene: TRBJ2-7
D gene: NA
CDR3 protein: CASSVGLGPAYEQYF

V gene: TRBV13
J gene: TRBJ2-5
D gene: NA
CDR3 protein: CASSSGAVQETQYF

V gene: TRBV5-1
J gene: TRBJ2-1
D gene: TRBD1
CDR3 protein: CASSFGQGVGMSNEQFF

V gene: TRBV5-1
J gene: TRBJ1-2
D gene: TRBD1
CDR3 protein: CASSSGTGGAGNYGYTF

V gene: TRBV6-7
J gene: TRBJ2-7
D gene: TRBD1
CDR3 protein: CASSNRDRDYEQYF

V gene: TRBV20-1
J gene: TRBJ2-1
D gene: NA
CDR3 protein: CSARGLVSNEQFF

V gene: TRBV27
J gene: TRBJ2-1
D gene: NA
CDR3 protein: CASTPRHRGRVNEQFF

V gene: TRBV20-1
J gene: TRBJ2-1
D gene: TRBD2
CDR3 protein: CSARAGTRRAEEQFF

V gene: TRBV7-2
J gene: TRBJ1-5
D gene: NA
CDR3 protein: CASSLGGARNQHF

V gene: TRBV5-1
J gene: TRBJ2-2
D gene: NA
CDR3 protein: CASSKYQGPPDTGELFF

V gene: TRBV20-1
J gene: NA
D gene: TRBD2
CDR3 protein: CSARVLAGGGEQYF

V gene: TRBV4-1
J gene: TRBJ2-7
D gene: NA
CDR3 protein: CASSQVRDSYEQYF

V gene: TRBV7-6
J gene: NA
D gene: TRBD2
CDR3 protein: CASSRGGGPVETQYF

V gene: TRBV25-1
J gene: TRBJ2-7
D gene: NA
CDR3 protein: CASAQGNKADEQYF

V gene: TRBV12-3/TRBV12-4
J gene: TRBJ2-3
D gene: TRBD1
CDR3 protein: CASTDDRGATDAQYF

V gene: TRBV2
J gene: TRBJ1-5
D gene: NA
CDR3 protein: CASSEGVIQPQHF

V gene: TRBV7-9
J gene: TRBJ2-1
D gene: TRBD2
CDR3 protein: CASTRPSGSSAADEQFF

V gene: TRBV9
J gene: TRBJ2-7
D gene: TRBD2
CDR3 protein: CAGSVAGYEQYF

V gene: TRBV28
J gene: TRBJ1-4
D gene: NA
CDR3 protein: CASSPQGGDEKLFF

V gene: TRBV5-5
J gene: TRBJ1-1
D gene: TRBD1
CDR3 protein: CASSLWTGTEAFF

V gene: TRBV11-1
J gene: TRBJ2-6
D gene: TRBD1
CDR3 protein: CASSLARMGQAARANVLTF

V gene: TRBV9
J gene: TRBJ2-1
D gene: NA
CDR3 protein: CASSTVSRSYNEQFF

V gene: TRBV6-1
J gene: TRBJ1-2
D gene: TRBD1
CDR3 protein: CASSRRDGTGPLVYGYTF

V gene: TRBV4-2
J gene: TRBJ1-2
D gene: TRBD1
CDR3 protein: CASSQTGDHGYTF

V gene: TRBV28
J gene: TRBJ2-7
D gene: NA
CDR3 protein: CASRPIWVDTYEQYF

V gene: TRBV4-1
J gene: TRBJ2-1
D gene: NA
CDR3 protein: CASSQNPGVRANEQFF

V gene: TRBV7-2
J gene: TRBJ2-3
D gene: TRBD2
CDR3 protein: CASSLEGLAGMGVNTQYF

V gene: TRBV5-1
J gene: TRBJ2-3
D gene: NA
CDR3 protein: CASRLEASTRYAYF

V gene: TRBV27
J gene: NA
D gene: TRBD1
CDR3 protein: CASSGTTGVHEQYF

V gene: TRBV12-3/TRBV12-4
J gene: TRBJ1-1
D gene: NA
CDR3 protein: CASSCRVSTEAFF

V gene: TRBV6-6
J gene: TRBJ2-1
D gene: TRBD2
CDR3 protein: CASSASGGEQFF

V gene: TRBV4-2
J gene: TRBJ2-5
D gene: TRBD2
CDR3 protein: CASSQRGPALAGNQETQYF

V gene: TRBV6-5
J gene: TRBJ2-1
D gene: NA
CDR3 protein: CASSHSDRLQFF

V gene: TRBV6-2/TRBV6-3
J gene: TRBJ1-1
D gene: NA
CDR3 protein: CASSYSTGYRVSTEAFF

V gene: TRBV5-1
J gene: TRBJ1-4
D gene: TRBD1
CDR3 protein: CASRLGQASANEKLFF

V gene: TRBV12-3/TRBV12-4
J gene: TRBJ2-5
D gene: NA
CDR3 protein: CASSPRQQETQYF

V gene: TRBV9
J gene: NA
D gene: NA
CDR3 protein: CASSVALQTADSYNEQYF

V gene: TRBV5-1
J gene: NA
D gene: NA
CDR3 protein: CASSFYIPWSGREQYF

V gene: TRBV27
J gene: TRBJ2-1
D gene: NA
CDR3 protein: CASSLQIRKDNEQFF

V gene: TRBV5-1
J gene: TRBJ2-2
D gene: NA
CDR3 protein: CASSFDPRRGNTGELFF

V gene: TRBV9
J gene: TRBJ1-2
D gene: NA
CDR3 protein: CASSVSGYGYTF